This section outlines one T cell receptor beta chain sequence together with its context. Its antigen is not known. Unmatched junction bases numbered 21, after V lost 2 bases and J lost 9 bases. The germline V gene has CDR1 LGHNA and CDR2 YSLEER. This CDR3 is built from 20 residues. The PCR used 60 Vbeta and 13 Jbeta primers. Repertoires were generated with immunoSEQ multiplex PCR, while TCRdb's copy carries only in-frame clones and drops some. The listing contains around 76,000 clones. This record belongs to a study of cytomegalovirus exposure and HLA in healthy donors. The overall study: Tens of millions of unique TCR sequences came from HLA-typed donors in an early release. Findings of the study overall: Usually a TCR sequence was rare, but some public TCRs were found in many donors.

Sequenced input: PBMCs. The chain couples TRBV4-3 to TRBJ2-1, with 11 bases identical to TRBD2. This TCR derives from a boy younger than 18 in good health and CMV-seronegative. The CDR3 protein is CASSQFSATVTSGRIREQFF. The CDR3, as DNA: TGCGCCAGCAGCCAATTTTCCGCGACCGTAACTAGCGGGAGAATTCGTGAGCAGTTCTTC.